The following is a TCR beta chain sequence with its context. Its antigen is undetermined. Sequencing used immunoSEQ multiplex PCR; TCRdb keeps in-frame clones, though not all of them. The sample consists of around 56,000 clones, 89% of them appearing once. From the 120-subject validation cohort, which was separate from the approximately 670-subject first cohort, the donors were drawn. The data derive from a study of cytomegalovirus exposure and HLA in healthy donors. Broader study findings: According to the study, 160 or so TCR beta chains were cytomegalovirus-associated. Subsequent analysis revealed that first-cohort TCR clusters tended to co-occur in the approximately 120 validation repertoires. A classifier reportedly called cytomegalovirus status with high sensitivity and specificity.

V trimming: 4 bases; J trimming: 14 bases; junction bases outside the gene matches: 8. The CDR3 has 12 amino acids. Germline assignment: CDR1 MNHNY and CDR2 SVGAGI (reference sequence). The chain has TRBV6-6 and TRBJ2-1, with TRBD1 identical over 7 bases. The sequenced sample was PBMCs. The TCR was taken from a young woman in good health and CMV-seronegative. DNA of the CDR3: TGTGCCAGCAGTTCACTCGGGACAGAGAAGTTCTTC. Protein sequence: CASSSLGTEKFF.